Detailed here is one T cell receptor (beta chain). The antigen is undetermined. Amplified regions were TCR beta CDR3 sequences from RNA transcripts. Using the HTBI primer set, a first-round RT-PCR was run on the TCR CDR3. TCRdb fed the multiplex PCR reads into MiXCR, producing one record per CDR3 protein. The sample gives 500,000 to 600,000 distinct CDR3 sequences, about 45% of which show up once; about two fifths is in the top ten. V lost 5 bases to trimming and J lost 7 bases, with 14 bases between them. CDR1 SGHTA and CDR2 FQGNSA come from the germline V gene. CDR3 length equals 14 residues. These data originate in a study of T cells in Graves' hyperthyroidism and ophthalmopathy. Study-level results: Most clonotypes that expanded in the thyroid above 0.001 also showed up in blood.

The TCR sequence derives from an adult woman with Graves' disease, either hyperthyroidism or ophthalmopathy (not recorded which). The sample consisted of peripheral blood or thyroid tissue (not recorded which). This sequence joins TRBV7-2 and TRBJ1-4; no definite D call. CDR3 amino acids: CASSPARSGEKLFF. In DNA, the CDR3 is TGTGCCAGCAGCCCGGCGAGGAGCGGTGAAAAACTGTTTTTT.